The clone carrying this T cell receptor (beta chain) was seen at least ten times. This record comes from a study of T cells in Graves' hyperthyroidism and ophthalmopathy. V lost 0 bases and J lost 4, with 18 bases in between. Germline CDR1 reads SQVTM; CDR2 reads ANQGSEA. CDR3 size: 16 residues. Amplified regions were TCR beta CDR3 sequences from RNA transcripts. With the HTBI primer set, the TCR CDR3 went through a first round of RT-PCR. TCRdb itself ran the multiplex PCR reads through MiXCR, one entry per CDR3 protein. The sample shows roughly 510,000 distinct CDR3 sequences, about a fifth of them seen only once. These patients, aged 18 to 65, had recently diagnosed hyperthyroidism lasting under 2 months.

The source of this sequence is a man between 18 and 29 years old with Graves' hyperthyroidism. The sample consisted of blood. This chain joins TRBV29-1 and TRBJ1-2, with D possibly being TRBD1 (5 bases). CDR3 nucleotides: TGCAGCGTTGAAGATCGCGGGACTCCCGAGGGCTATGGCTACACCTTC. It codes for CSVEDRGTPEGYGYTF.